This TCR beta chain originates from a study of T cells in Graves' hyperthyroidism and ophthalmopathy. Study results and caveats: Most thyroid clonotypes expanded above 0.001 appeared in blood too.

Researchers took RNA transcripts and amplified the TCR beta CDR3 regions from them. Primed by the HTBI set, a first-round RT-PCR was run on the TCR CDR3. TCRdb analysed the multiplex PCR reads with MiXCR anew, one entry per CDR3 protein. The repertoire has 150,000 or so distinct CDR3 sequences, around 8.9% of them found once; the top ten carry about 20%. Patients showing uncontrolled infection, other autoimmune disease, pregnancy or lactation were ineligible. Thyroid ultrasound and orbital computed tomography, with clinical symptoms and serum thyroxine and TRAb, informed diagnoses. Sampled blood dates from first hyperthyroidism diagnosis, and it precedes any ophthalmopathy symptoms. CDR3 length: 15 amino acids. Germline assignment: CDR1 SGHTA and CDR2 FQGNSA. Trimming left V 6 bases short and J 3 bases short, with 12 bases between. The table lists this clonotype with a few counts. Its specificity is not known.

The clonotype was recovered from a woman aged 18-29 years with Graves' hyperthyroidism that later progressed to Graves' ophthalmopathy. Source material: blood. V usage is TRBV7-2 and J usage is TRBJ2-6; D could derive from TRBD1 or TRBD2 (5 bases each). CDR3 DNA sequence: TGTGCCAGCAGGACGGGGCTCCGTGGGGCCAACGTCCTGACTTTC. Its protein is CASRTGLRGANVLTF.